These 15 T cell receptor beta chains were sequenced from one sample in a study of blood T cell repertoires in COVID-19. Only in-frame clones appear in the TCRdb table, and some are missing; sequencing was by immunoSEQ multiplex PCR. The sample records some 400,000 clones, about nine tenths being singletons. Sequencing was done on a sample of PBMCs or T cells enriched from blood (not recorded which). The source is a woman in her 40s who had been exposed to COVID-19.

This chain joins TRBV5-1 and TRBJ2-3; D is possibly TRBD1 (6 bases). The germline V and J ends were trimmed by 6 bases and 0 bases, with 11 bases remaining between them. The CDR3 is made up of 14 amino acids. Germline CDR1 SGHRS, CDR2 YFSETQ. The CDR3, as DNA: TGCGCCAGCATGGATAGGGGGAGCACAGATACGCAGTATTTT. Residues: CASMDRGSTDTQYF.

The V call is TRBV5-1, the J call TRBJ1-5; tentative D call: TRBD1 (5 bases). The CDR3 totals 14 residues. Between the trimmed V and J ends, which lost 0 bases and 4 bases, there was a span of 8 bases. Per the germline V gene, CDR1 is SGHRS and CDR2 is YFSETQ. In nucleotides, the CDR3 is TGCGCCAGCAGCTTGGAGGGGACTAATCAGCCCCAGCATTTT. It codes for CASSLEGTNQPQHF.

The rearrangement uses TRBV6-2 or TRBV6-3 and TRBJ1-2; possibly TRBD1 for D (6 bases). This CDR3 is 16 amino acids long. Trimming left V 4 bases short and J 5 bases short, with 20 bases between. CDR1 is MNHEY, CDR2 SVGEGT, per germline. CDR3 coding DNA: TGTGCCAGCAGTTTTCGTACAAGGACAGACACTTATGGCTACACCTTC. It specifies CASSFRTRTDTYGYTF.

This chain joins TRBV19 and TRBJ2-1, with D tentatively TRBD1 (6 bases). V lost 5 bases and J 5 bases, leaving 10 bases between the germline ends. From germline, CDR1 is LNHDA and CDR2 SQIVND (reference sequence). CDR3 length equals 13 residues. The CDR3 spells CASSLGANNEQFF. DNA for the CDR3: TGTGCCAGTAGTCTGGGGGCGAACAATGAGCAGTTCTTC.

This chain uses TRBV5-1 with TRBJ2-5; no firm D call. Trimming removed 6 bases from V and 2 bases from J, with 5 bases in between. The CDR3 runs to 11 residues. CDR1 SGHRS and CDR2 YFSETQ come from the germline V gene. CDR3 DNA: TGCGCCAGCAAAGCGCAAGAGACCCAGTACTTC. It translates to CASKAQETQYF.

The CDR3 spells CASSQDGTGGTEQYF. For the CDR3, the DNA is TGCGCCAGCAGCCAAGATGGGACAGGGGGTACGGAGCAGTACTTC. This rearrangement joins TRBV4-3 to TRBJ2-7; 11 bases map to TRBD1. With V trimmed by 0 bases and J by 7 bases, 5 bases remained unmatched. This CDR3 has 15 residues. CDR1 is LGHNA, CDR2 YSLEER, per germline.

The chain recombines TRBV25-1 with TRBJ1-2, with D unresolved. The V and J ends lost 3 bases and 6 bases respectively, with 20 bases between them. Germline V gene sequence: CDR1 MGHDK, CDR2 SYGVNS. This CDR3 region has 16 residues. CDR3 loop: CASSDMDAGSLNGYTF. CDR3 DNA sequence: TGTGCCAGCAGTGATATGGACGCGGGGTCCCTCAATGGCTACACCTTC.

CDR3 bases: TGTGCCAGCAGTTACTCGAGGTCGGATGAGCAGTTCTTC. Its translation is CASSYSRSDEQFF. The chain joins TRBV6-6 to TRBJ2-1; no firm D call. This CDR3 spans 13 amino acids. Germline-derived CDR1 and CDR2 are MNHNY and SVGAGI (reference sequence). V was shortened by 0 bases and J by 8 bases, with 8 bases between the two germline ends.

V gene TRBV6-5 combines with J gene TRBJ1-1; 10 nucleotides align to TRBD1. Unmatched junction bases numbered 8, after V lost 4 bases and J lost 6 bases. Germline CDR1 and CDR2: MNHEY and SVGAGI. The CDR3 sequence is 15 residues long. CDR3 in DNA: TGTGCCAGCAGTTCTACGGGACAGGGGTTGGCTGAAGCTTTCTTT. As protein: CASSSTGQGLAEAFF.

The chain carries TRBV30 and TRBJ1-5; the match to TRBD1 covers 9 bases. This CDR3 region has 14 residues. Germline V CDR1 and CDR2: GTSNPN, SVGIG (reference sequence). V lost 5 bases to trimming and J lost 6 bases; unmatched junction nucleotides: 8. This CDR3 reads CAWSGTGSIQPQHF. In DNA, the CDR3 is TGTGCCTGGTCCGGGACAGGGTCGATTCAGCCCCAGCATTTT.

The chain employs TRBV7-3 and TRBJ2-2; 7 bases align to TRBD2. The germline V gene has CDR1 SGHTA and CDR2 FQGTGA. V gave up 2 bases and J gave up 5 bases; unmatched junction bases: 5. The CDR3 is made up of 15 amino acids. The CDR3 is CASSLGGRGTGELFF. The CDR3 coding sequence is TGTGCCAGCAGCTTAGGCGGGAGAGGGACCGGGGAGCTGTTTTTT.

The rearrangement uses TRBV19 and TRBJ2-2; 8 bases agree with TRBD1. This CDR3 spans 15 amino acids. Per germline, CDR1 LNHDA and CDR2 SQIVND (reference sequence). The J segment lost 5 bases and the V segment lost 9 bases, leaving 11 bases of the junction unmatched. The CDR3 nucleotides are TGTGCCAGGGGGGTCCTGGACAGGGAAACCGGGGAGCTGTTTTTT. Protein sequence: CARGVLDRETGELFF.

J is TRBJ2-3 and V is TRBV24-1, with TRBD2 matching 9 bases. The trim removed 6 bases at V and 2 bases at J, leaving 5 bases unmatched. The germline V gene has CDR1 KGHDR and CDR2 SFDVKD. CDR3 size: 15 residues. Here the CDR3 DNA reads TGTGCCACCAGTCTCAGCGGGAGGCTCACAGATACGCAGTATTTT. This sequence encodes CATSLSGRLTDTQYF.

The V call is TRBV9, the J call TRBJ2-6; TRBD1 aligns across 7 bases. This CDR3 contains 15 residues. V lost 4 bases, J lost 0 bases, and 1 base stayed unmatched. Germline V gene sequence: CDR1 SGDLS, CDR2 YYNGEE. In nucleotides, the CDR3 is TGTGCCAGCAGCAGACAGGGCTCTGGGGCCAACGTCCTGACTTTC. As protein: CASSRQGSGANVLTF.

The V gene is TRBV3-1 (or the pseudogene TRBV3-2), the J gene TRBJ1-2; D is unclear. Per germline, CDR1 LGHDT and CDR2 YNNKEL (reference sequence). The CDR3 consists of 15 residues. V gave up 0 bases and J gave up 1 base, with 9 bases separating them. DNA of the CDR3: TGTGCCAGCAGCCAAGACCCCCAGTATAACTATGGCTACACCTTC. It is translated as CASSQDPQYNYGYTF.